A selection of T cell receptor beta chains follows, all from one sample in a study of pediatric ulcerative colitis. The data were produced by immunoSEQ multiplex PCR, yet TCRdb's version contains in-frame clones alone and is incomplete. Counted here are more than 40,000 clones, about 79% occurring once; the ten biggest clones make up less than 4.5%. Sequences were obtained from gut tissue. The receptors were gathered from a girl aged 5-17 years with moderate ulcerative colitis. Each CDR3 is given without its conserved first and last residue.

CDR3aa: ASSLGEGGFGSPLH
v_gene: TRBV7-9
j_gene: TRBJ1-6

CDR3aa: ASSLEPRESKY
v_gene: TRBV28
j_gene: TRBJ2-5

CDR3aa: ASSPSGSNTGELF
v_gene: TRBV18
j_gene: TRBJ2-2

CDR3aa: ASSTSLTDEQF
v_gene: TRBV5-1
j_gene: TRBJ2-1

CDR3aa: ASRHPGGSGNTIY
v_gene: TRBV6-6
j_gene: TRBJ1-3

CDR3aa: AHFRTNYEQY
v_gene: TRBV10-1
j_gene: TRBJ2-7

CDR3aa: ASTPISYEQY
v_gene: TRBV2
j_gene: TRBJ2-7

CDR3aa: ASETTYNSPLH
v_gene: TRBV28
j_gene: TRBJ1-6

CDR3aa: ASSPGSQSYEQY
v_gene: TRBV18
j_gene: TRBJ2-7

CDR3aa: ASSPIGRTGTEAF
v_gene: TRBV27
j_gene: TRBJ1-1

CDR3aa: AISPGLAGSVYEQY
v_gene: TRBV10-3
j_gene: TRBJ2-7

CDR3aa: ASSLARNTEAF
v_gene: TRBV5-1
j_gene: TRBJ1-1

CDR3aa: ASSLGTSGSIHEQF
v_gene: TRBV7-6
j_gene: TRBJ2-1

CDR3aa: ASSPAGQSGNEQF
v_gene: TRBV18
j_gene: TRBJ2-1

CDR3aa: ASSLLGTGSREQY
v_gene: TRBV5-6
j_gene: TRBJ2-7

CDR3aa: ASSSGDGNQPQH
v_gene: TRBV6-6
j_gene: TRBJ1-5

CDR3aa: ASSLASLGASQY
v_gene: TRBV7-9
j_gene: TRBJ2-5

CDR3aa: ASSRRGGVKNIQY
v_gene: TRBV23-1
j_gene: TRBJ2-4

CDR3aa: ASSLASLAGYEAF
v_gene: TRBV7-9
j_gene: TRBJ1-1

CDR3aa: AVSAVSTDTQY
v_gene: TRBV10-3
j_gene: TRBJ2-3

CDR3aa: ASSLVVGTDTEAF
v_gene: TRBV5-1
j_gene: TRBJ1-1

CDR3aa: AISLDPRRNEQF
v_gene: TRBV10-3
j_gene: TRBJ2-1

CDR3aa: ATSRDLGALNEQF
v_gene: TRBV15
j_gene: TRBJ2-1

CDR3aa: ASSPMTSGGNEQF
v_gene: TRBV18
j_gene: TRBJ2-1

CDR3aa: AISEGRVPYEQY
v_gene: TRBV10-3
j_gene: TRBJ2-7

CDR3aa: ASTPTGVSNQPQH
v_gene: TRBV5-8
j_gene: TRBJ1-5

CDR3aa: ARYSGGHTEAF
v_gene: TRBV30
j_gene: TRBJ1-1

CDR3aa: ASSYAGGGGSYEQY
v_gene: TRBV28
j_gene: TRBJ2-7

CDR3aa: ASSLTGTSFGELF
v_gene: TRBV7-2
j_gene: TRBJ2-2

CDR3aa: ASSYSPGRHEKLF
v_gene: TRBV6-5
j_gene: TRBJ1-4

CDR3aa: SVDSRTGGTQY
v_gene: TRBV29-1
j_gene: TRBJ2-5

CDR3aa: ASSLASATPTKSYEQY
v_gene: TRBV7-8
j_gene: TRBJ2-7

CDR3aa: ASSQEGQGLYEQY
v_gene: TRBV4-1
j_gene: TRBJ2-7

CDR3aa: ASSSFGTSGYEQY
v_gene: TRBV7-8
j_gene: TRBJ2-7

CDR3aa: ASSVGSSDRGGYT
v_gene: TRBV9
j_gene: TRBJ1-2

CDR3aa: ASTETGQPQH
v_gene: TRBV19
j_gene: TRBJ1-5

CDR3aa: ASSLVLDASYEQY
v_gene: TRBV5-1
j_gene: TRBJ2-7